This T cell receptor beta chain was recovered during a study of regulatory T cells in long-lasting Graves disease. Assembly of TCR beta libraries relied on iRepertoire HTBI primers together with Arm-PCR of CDR3 regions. TCRdb passed the multiplex PCR reads through MiXCR, listing each CDR3 protein once. The sample lists around 400,000 distinct CDR3 sequences, 23% occurring once. Unmatched junction bases numbered 9, after V lost 5 bases and J lost 4 bases. This CDR3 has 16 residues. Documented time point: persistent/refractory GD, antithyroid drugs over 5 years with positive TRAb. From RNA extracted from PBMCs, the TCR library was made. From an endocrinology department in Xi'an, China, came the patients. In its sample, this clonotype was seen many times.

Material: peripheral blood mononuclear cells (PBMCs), obtained when the disease was refractory, from a patient treated with antithyroid drugs. This chain links TRBV12-3 or TRBV12-4 with TRBJ2-3, with 10 nucleotides matching TRBD1. The TCR was taken from a female donor with Graves disease. The CDR3 sequence: CASSIPGTGAADTQYF. The CDR3 nucleotides are TGTGCCAGCAGTATCCCTGGGACAGGGGCTGCAGATACGCAGTATTTT.